These T cell receptor beta chains were read from a single sample in a study of lymphopenia after photon versus proton radiotherapy. TCRdb keeps only in-frame clones here, not all; method: immunoSEQ multiplex PCR. The top ten hold less than 35% of the sample, which has around 53,000 clones, approximately 82% seen once. The sequenced sample was peripheral blood, obtained from a patient treated with photon-based radiotherapy. These receptor sequences come from a man in his forties or fifties with gastric cancer. The CDR3 runs from the conserved cysteine through the conserved F or W. A D gene is named only where the DNA matches it firmly. Some rows have no size entry. The others give once, few or many, or a class for an expanded clone.

size,J,V,D,DNA,CDR3
.,TRBJ1-1,TRBV27,TRBD1,TGTGCCCCCATCAGGGGGATTAGCACTGAAGCTTTCTTT,CAPIRGISTEAFF
once,TRBJ1-2,TRBV23-1,.,TGCGCCAGCCCGGGCCGGGCTAACTATGGCTACACCTTC,CASPGRANYGYTF
.,TRBJ1-2,TRBV6-1,.,TGTGCCAGCAGTGAAATTCGGGTGTGGGACTATGGCTACACCTTC,CASSEIRVWDYGYTF
.,TRBJ1-1,TRBV13,.,TGTGCCAGCAGCTTAAAGGGCCGGGCAGTCAATCTTGGGGACACTGAAGCTTTCTTT,CASSLKGRAVNLGDTEAFF
.,TRBJ2-7,TRBV7-2,.,TGTGCCAGCAGCTCCCTCTGGGAGTCCAACGAGCAGTACTTC,CASSSLWESNEQYF
.,TRBJ2-5,TRBV6-1,.,TGTGCCAGCAGCTCCCCCCTCAGGGGCAAACAGACCCAGTACTTC,CASSSPLRGKQTQYF
.,TRBJ2-3,TRBV5-4,.,TGTGCCAGCAGCTTGGGGGGGAATACGCAGTATTTT,CASSLGGNTQYF
.,TRBJ2-7,TRBV28,TRBD2,TGTGCCAGCCGACGAGCGGGAACAGCCTACGAGCAGTACTTC,CASRRAGTAYEQYF
.,TRBJ2-3,TRBV11-3,TRBD2,TGTGCCAGCAGCTTAGCCCTGGGACTAGCGGGAGGTTCAGATACGCAGTATTTT,CASSLALGLAGGSDTQYF
.,TRBJ2-7,TRBV28,.,TGTGCCAGCAGCCCTAGCCAGGGCAGGTCTTACGAGCAGTACTTC,CASSPSQGRSYEQYF
.,TRBJ2-3,TRBV7-2,TRBD2,TGTGCCAGCAGCTTTGCGGGAGATGGCACAGATACGCAGTATTTT,CASSFAGDGTDTQYF
.,TRBJ2-4,TRBV15,TRBD2,TGTGCCACCAGCAGGGGGACTAGCGGGAGGGCCGCCAAAAACATTCAGTACTTC,CATSRGTSGRAAKNIQYF
.,TRBJ1-2,TRBV5-4,TRBD1,TGTGCCAGCCACAACCAGGGGGTTTGGTATGGCTACACCTTC,CASHNQGVWYGYTF
few,TRBJ2-1,TRBV6-1,.,TGTGCCAGCAGACCCGGTGGTAGACCCAATGAGCAGTTCTTC,CASRPGGRPNEQFF
.,TRBJ2-7,TRBV7-8,.,TGTGCCAGCAGCCCTAGACTTATGCTTCTTTACGAGCAGTACTTC,CASSPRLMLLYEQYF
.,TRBJ2-3,TRBV5-1,TRBD2,TGCGCCAGCAGCCGAAGCGGGAGGGATTGGTCCACAGATACGCAGTATTTT,CASSRSGRDWSTDTQYF
once,TRBJ2-5,TRBV7-3,.,TGTGCCAGCAGCTTAAGTGGAGCGGCGGAGACCCAGTACTTC,CASSLSGAAETQYF
.,TRBJ2-1,TRBV7-9,.,TGTGCCAGCAGCCCCCCGATTAACAATGAGCAGTTCTTC,CASSPPINNEQFF
once,TRBJ2-7,TRBV7-9,TRBD2,TGTGCCAGCAGCCCGGGACTAGCGGGATTTGAGCAGTACTTC,CASSPGLAGFEQYF
.,TRBJ1-1,TRBV18,.,TGTGCCAGCTCACCGGCAGGTGAAGCTTTCTTT,CASSPAGEAFF
.,TRBJ2-5,TRBV5-5,.,TGTGCCAGCAGCTTGGTACCGACTAACCAAGAGACCCAGTACTTC,CASSLVPTNQETQYF
few,TRBJ1-2,TRBV29-1,.,TGCAGCGTTGAAAGTGGGCCCTATGGCTACACCTTC,CSVESGPYGYTF
.,TRBJ2-7,TRBV9,.,TGTGCCAGCAGCGTAGCTCCTCAGGCGGCCTACGAGCAGTACTTC,CASSVAPQAAYEQYF
once,TRBJ1-5,TRBV7-2,.,TGTGCCAGCAGCTTAGGTCGGTTTAGCAATCAGCCCCAGCATTTT,CASSLGRFSNQPQHF
.,TRBJ2-7,TRBV11-2,TRBD2,TGTGCCAGCAGCTCGGGGAGGGCTAGCGGGACCTTCTTC,CASSSGRASGTFF
.,TRBJ2-2,TRBV27,.,TGTGCCAGCAGAGGGGGAGGCCACACCGGGGAGCTGTTTTTT,CASRGGGHTGELFF
.,TRBJ2-4,TRBV19,.,TGTGCCAGTAGTATAGTCGGCCTAGCCAAAAACATTCAGTACTTC,CASSIVGLAKNIQYF
.,TRBJ2-1,TRBV27,TRBD1,TGTGCCAGCAGGACAGGGTCCTACAATGAGCAGTTCTTC,CASRTGSYNEQFF
.,TRBJ1-2,TRBV7-2,.,TGTGCCAGCAGCGACGGGTTAAACTATGGCTACACCTTC,CASSDGLNYGYTF
.,TRBJ1-2,TRBV5-5,TRBD1,TGTGCCAGCAGCTCCAAACAGGGGGCCTATGGCTACACCTTC,CASSSKQGAYGYTF
.,TRBJ2-6,TRBV14,.,TGTGCCAGCAGCCTTCTTGCCAACTCTGGGGCCAACGTCCTGACTTTC,CASSLLANSGANVLTF
.,TRBJ1-3,TRBV7-9,TRBD1,TGTGCCAGCAGCTTTGACAGGGGAAGTCGCAACACCATATATTTT,CASSFDRGSRNTIYF
few,TRBJ2-4,TRBV14,TRBD2,TGTGCCAGCAGCCATGTACTAGCGGGAGGCAACATTCAGTACTTC,CASSHVLAGGNIQYF
.,TRBJ2-5,TRBV7-2,TRBD2,TGTGCCAGCAGCTTAGCCCCCAGCGGGGGTGCCTACCAAGAGACCCAGTACTTC,CASSLAPSGGAYQETQYF
.,TRBJ2-4,TRBV30,TRBD1,TGTGCCTGGAGTGAGACAGGGTTCTTAATCAAAAACATTCAGTACTTC,CAWSETGFLIKNIQYF
.,TRBJ1-5,TRBV2,TRBD1,TGTGCCAGCAGCGGGACAGGGGATCAGCCCCAGCATTTT,CASSGTGDQPQHF
.,TRBJ1-5,TRBV4-1,.,TGCGCCAGCAGCCAAGCACAAAATTTGGGGACCCAGCATTTT,CASSQAQNLGTQHF
.,TRBJ2-3,TRBV9,TRBD2,TGTGCCAGCAGCGCGACTAGCGGGAGAGGTACAGATACGCAGTATTTT,CASSATSGRGTDTQYF
.,TRBJ2-6,TRBV4-3,.,TGCGCCAGCAGCCAAGTTGGGGGGTCTGGGGCCAACGTCCTGACTTTC,CASSQVGGSGANVLTF
.,TRBJ1-1,TRBV4-2,.,TGTGCCAGCAGCCAAGCTGGTAGGAGCACTGAAGCTTTCTTT,CASSQAGRSTEAFF
.,TRBJ2-1,TRBV11-3,.,TGTGCCAGCAGCTTATACCAGTACAATGAGCAGTTCTTC,CASSLYQYNEQFF
.,TRBJ1-2,TRBV18,.,TGTGCCAGCTCACCTCAGGGTGAGGGCTGGTATGGCTACACCTTC,CASSPQGEGWYGYTF
.,TRBJ2-7,TRBV5-6,.,TGTGCCAGCAGCTTTCTTCAGGGATCAGCCTACGAGCAGTACTTC,CASSFLQGSAYEQYF
.,TRBJ2-1,TRBV5-1,.,TGCGCCAGCAGCGAGAGCGGGTCCATCTACAATGAGCAGTTCTTC,CASSESGSIYNEQFF
few,TRBJ1-2,TRBV5-1,.,TGCGCCAGCAGCTTGGCGGCAGGGCTCTATGGCTACACCTTC,CASSLAAGLYGYTF
.,TRBJ1-2,TRBV6-1,.,TGTGCCAGCAGTGAAGTCCGGGTTAACTATGGCTACACCTTC,CASSEVRVNYGYTF
once,TRBJ2-1,TRBV19,.,TGTGCCAGTAGTATTGGGGGTGGCTACAATGAGCAGTTCTTC,CASSIGGGYNEQFF
once,TRBJ1-5,TRBV5-8,.,TGTGCCAGCAGCTTGGGCAGCTATAGCAATCAGCCCCAGCATTTT,CASSLGSYSNQPQHF